The T cell receptor (beta chain) described here comes from a study of shared clonotypes between healthy human individuals. Germline V gene lookup returns CDR1 DFQATT and CDR2 SNEGSKA (reference sequence). With 3 bases removed from V and 9 bases from J, the gap between germline ends came to 9 bases. This CDR3 region has 11 residues. General study findings and limits: Genetic and exposure-history diversity was limited by the few donors. The generation probabilities recorded for non-shared clonotypes fell below those of clonotypes shared by all four donors. On the whole, naive subsets had larger estimated richness than memory subsets had.

Naive CD8 cells were CD45RO-negative, positively selected for CCR7, excluding terminally differentiated effector memory CD45RA+ cells. The donors, healthy adults who were HIV-negative, had experienced no recent acute infections or vaccinations. Data came from immunoSEQ multiplex PCR; TCRdb stores just in-frame clones and leaves some out. The sample consists of 1.5 million to 2.5 million clones, about 95% of them appearing once. As for this clone: Antigen specificity is unknown.

The receptor was derived from a man aged 18 to 30 in good health. Sequencing was carried out using naive CD8+ T cells sorted from blood. The gene calls are TRBV20-1 and TRBJ2-1, with D perhaps matching TRBD1 (5 bases). In DNA form, the CDR3 reads TGCAGTGCTAGGGATAGGGGTGAGCAGTTCTTC. This translates into CSARDRGEQFF.